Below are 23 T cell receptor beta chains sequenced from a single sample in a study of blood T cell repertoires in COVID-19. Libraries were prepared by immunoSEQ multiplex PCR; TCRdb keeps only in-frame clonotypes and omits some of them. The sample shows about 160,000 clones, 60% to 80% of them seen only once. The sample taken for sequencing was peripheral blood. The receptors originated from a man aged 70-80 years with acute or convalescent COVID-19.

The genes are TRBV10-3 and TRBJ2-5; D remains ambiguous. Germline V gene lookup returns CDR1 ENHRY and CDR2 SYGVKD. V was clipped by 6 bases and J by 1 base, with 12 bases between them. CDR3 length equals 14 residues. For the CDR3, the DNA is TGTGCCATCAGAAAAGACTCAGCCCAAGAGACCCAGTACTTC. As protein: CAIRKDSAQETQYF.

As DNA, the CDR3 is TGTGCCAGCAGAAGGACAGCAAACTATGGCTACACCTTC. Its translation: CASRRTANYGYTF. The genes are TRBV6-5 and TRBJ1-2; D might be TRBD1 (6 bases). Trimming removed 6 bases from V and 2 bases from J, with 10 bases in between. This CDR3 has 13 residues. Germline CDR1 reads MNHEY; CDR2 reads SVGAGI.

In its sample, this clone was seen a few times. CDR3 region: CASSLGRNYGYTF. In DNA form, the CDR3 reads TGTGCCAGCAGCTTGGGCCGGAACTATGGCTACACCTTC. The chain combines TRBV5-6 with TRBJ1-2; unclear D gene. CDR3 length: 13 residues. V dropped 0 bases and J dropped 2 bases, with 5 bases sitting between them. CDR1 SGHDT and CDR2 YYEEEE come from the germline V gene.

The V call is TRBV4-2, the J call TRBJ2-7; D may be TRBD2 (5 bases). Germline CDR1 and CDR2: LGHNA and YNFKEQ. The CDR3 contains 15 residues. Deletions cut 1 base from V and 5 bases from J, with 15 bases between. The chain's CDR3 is CASSQASLAMHEQYF. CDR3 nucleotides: TGTGCCAGCAGCCAAGCTTCCCTAGCTATGCACGAGCAGTACTTC.

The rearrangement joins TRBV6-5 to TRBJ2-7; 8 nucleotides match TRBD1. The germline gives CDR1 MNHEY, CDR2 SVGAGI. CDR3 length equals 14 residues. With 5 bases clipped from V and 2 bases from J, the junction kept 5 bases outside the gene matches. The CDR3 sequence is CASSPGQDPYEQYF. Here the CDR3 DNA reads TGTGCCAGCAGTCCGGGACAGGACCCCTACGAGCAGTACTTC.

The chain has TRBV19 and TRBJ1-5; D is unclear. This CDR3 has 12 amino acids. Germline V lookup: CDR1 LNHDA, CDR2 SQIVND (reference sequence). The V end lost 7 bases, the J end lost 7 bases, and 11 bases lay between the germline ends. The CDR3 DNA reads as TGTGCCAGTACTGTGGGCGGGCAGCCCCAGCATTTT. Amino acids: CASTVGGQPQHF. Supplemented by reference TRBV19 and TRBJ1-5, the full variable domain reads DGGITQSPKYLFRKEGQNVTLSCEQNLNHDAMYWYRQDPGQGLRLIYYSQIVNDFQKGDIAEGYSVSREKKESFPLTVTSAQKNPTAFYLCASTVGGQPQHFGDGTRLSIL.

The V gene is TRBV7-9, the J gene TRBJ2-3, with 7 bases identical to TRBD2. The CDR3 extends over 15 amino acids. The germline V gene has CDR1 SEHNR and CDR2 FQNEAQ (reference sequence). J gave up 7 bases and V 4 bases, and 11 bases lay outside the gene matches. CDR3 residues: CASSSIASGRNTQYF. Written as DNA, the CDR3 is TGTGCCAGCAGCTCAATAGCTAGCGGTAGGAATACGCAGTATTTT.

CDR3 in DNA: TGTGCCAGCAGCTTAGTTAACGGGGGGCGAAGTGAAAAACTGTTTTTT. Residues: CASSLVNGGRSEKLFF. This chain connects TRBV11-3 to TRBJ1-4; tentative D call: TRBD1 (6 bases). Deletions cut 1 base from V and 7 bases from J, with 16 bases between. Germline V lookup: CDR1 SGHNT, CDR2 YENEEA. This CDR3 comprises 16 residues.

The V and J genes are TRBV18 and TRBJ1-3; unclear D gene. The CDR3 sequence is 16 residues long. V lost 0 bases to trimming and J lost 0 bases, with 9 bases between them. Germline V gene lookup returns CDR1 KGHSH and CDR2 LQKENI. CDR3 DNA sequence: TGTGCCAGCTCACCACCGTTCCGAGGCTCTGGAAACACCATATATTTT. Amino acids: CASSPPFRGSGNTIYF.

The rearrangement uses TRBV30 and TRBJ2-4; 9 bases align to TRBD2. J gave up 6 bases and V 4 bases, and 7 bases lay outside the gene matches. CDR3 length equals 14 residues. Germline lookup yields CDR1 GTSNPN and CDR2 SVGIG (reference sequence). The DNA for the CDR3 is TGTGCCTGGACAATAGCGGGAGTTGGAAACATTCAGTACTTC. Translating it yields CAWTIAGVGNIQYF.

The CDR3 region is CASSYSQGLAQETQYF. The DNA for the CDR3 is TGTGCCAGCAGTTACTCGCAGGGGTTAGCCCAAGAGACCCAGTACTTC. The V and J genes are TRBV6-2 or TRBV6-3 and TRBJ2-5, with D possibly matching TRBD1 (6 bases). The V gene's germline CDR1 is MNHEY and CDR2 SVGEGT. The CDR3 extends over 16 amino acids. Trimming left V 0 bases short and J 1 base short, with 12 bases between.

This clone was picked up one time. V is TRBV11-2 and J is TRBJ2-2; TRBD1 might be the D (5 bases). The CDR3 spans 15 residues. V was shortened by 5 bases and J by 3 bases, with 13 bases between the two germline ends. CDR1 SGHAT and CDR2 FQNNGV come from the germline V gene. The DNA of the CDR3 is TGTGCCAGCAGCGTCCACAGGTCGGACACCGGGGAGCTGTTTTTT. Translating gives CASSVHRSDTGELFF.

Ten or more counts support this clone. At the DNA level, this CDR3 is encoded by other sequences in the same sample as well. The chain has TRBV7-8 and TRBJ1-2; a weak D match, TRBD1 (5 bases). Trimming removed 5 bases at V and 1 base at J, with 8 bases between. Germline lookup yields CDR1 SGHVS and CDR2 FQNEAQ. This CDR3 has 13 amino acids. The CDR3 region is CASSPRVNYGYTF. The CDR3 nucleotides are TGTGCCAGCAGCCCCAGGGTTAACTATGGCTACACCTTC.

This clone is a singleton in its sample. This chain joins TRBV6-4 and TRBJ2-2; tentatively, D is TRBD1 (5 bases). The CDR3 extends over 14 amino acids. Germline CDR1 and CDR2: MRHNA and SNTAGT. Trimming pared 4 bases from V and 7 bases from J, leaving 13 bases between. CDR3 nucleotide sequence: TGTGCCAGCAGTGGTAACGCAGGGTTCGGGGAGCTGTTTTTT. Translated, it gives CASSGNAGFGELFF.

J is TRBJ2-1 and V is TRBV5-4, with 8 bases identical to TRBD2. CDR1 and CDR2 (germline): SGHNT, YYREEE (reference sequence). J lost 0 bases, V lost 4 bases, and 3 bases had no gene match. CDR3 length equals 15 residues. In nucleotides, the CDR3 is TGTGCCAGCAGCCCTAGCGGGTTCTCCTACAATGAGCAGTTCTTC. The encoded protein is CASSPSGFSYNEQFF.

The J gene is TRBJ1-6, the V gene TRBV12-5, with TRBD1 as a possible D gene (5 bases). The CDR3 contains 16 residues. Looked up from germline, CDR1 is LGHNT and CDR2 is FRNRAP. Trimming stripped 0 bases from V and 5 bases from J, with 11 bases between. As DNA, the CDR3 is TGTGCTAGTGGTTTGGTTCAGGGTGTCCATAATTCACCCCTCCACTTT. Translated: CASGLVQGVHNSPLHF.

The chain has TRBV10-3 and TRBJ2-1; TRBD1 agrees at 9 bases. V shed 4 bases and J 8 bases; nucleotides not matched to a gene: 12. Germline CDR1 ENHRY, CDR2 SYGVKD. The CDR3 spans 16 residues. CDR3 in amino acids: CAISGGPGTGIYEQFF. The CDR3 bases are TGTGCCATCAGTGGTGGTCCAGGGACAGGGATCTATGAGCAGTTCTTC.

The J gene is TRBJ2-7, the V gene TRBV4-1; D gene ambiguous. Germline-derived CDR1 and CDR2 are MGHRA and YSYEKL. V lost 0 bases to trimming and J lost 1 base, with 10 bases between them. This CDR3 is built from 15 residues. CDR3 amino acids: CASSQDVGRSYEQYF. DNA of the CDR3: TGCGCCAGCAGCCAAGATGTGGGCAGGTCCTACGAGCAGTACTTC.

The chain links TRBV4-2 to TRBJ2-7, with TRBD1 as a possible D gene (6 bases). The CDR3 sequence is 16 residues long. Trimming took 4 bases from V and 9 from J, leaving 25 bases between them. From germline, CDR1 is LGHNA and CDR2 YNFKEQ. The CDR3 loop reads CASSRQFGTLLRGQYF. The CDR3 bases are TGTGCCAGCAGCCGACAGTTTGGGACACTCCTTAGGGGGCAGTACTTC.

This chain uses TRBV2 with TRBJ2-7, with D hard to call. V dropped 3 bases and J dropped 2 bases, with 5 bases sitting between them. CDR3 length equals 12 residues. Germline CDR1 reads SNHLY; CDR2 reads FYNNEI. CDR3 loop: CASSESAYEQYF. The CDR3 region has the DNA TGTGCCAGCAGTGAGTCGGCCTACGAGCAGTACTTC. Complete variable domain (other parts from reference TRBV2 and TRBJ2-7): EPEVTQTPSHQVTQMGQEVILRCVPISNHLYFYWYRQILGQKVEFLVSFYNNEISEKSEIFDDQFSVERPDGSNFTLKIRSTKLEDSAMYFCASSESAYEQYFGPGTRLTVT.

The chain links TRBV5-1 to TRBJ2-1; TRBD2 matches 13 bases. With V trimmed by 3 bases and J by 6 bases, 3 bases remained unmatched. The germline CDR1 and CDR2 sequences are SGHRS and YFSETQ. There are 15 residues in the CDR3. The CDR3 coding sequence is TGCGCCAGCAGCTCGGGACTAGCGGGGCTCAATGAGCAGTTCTTC. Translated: CASSSGLAGLNEQFF.

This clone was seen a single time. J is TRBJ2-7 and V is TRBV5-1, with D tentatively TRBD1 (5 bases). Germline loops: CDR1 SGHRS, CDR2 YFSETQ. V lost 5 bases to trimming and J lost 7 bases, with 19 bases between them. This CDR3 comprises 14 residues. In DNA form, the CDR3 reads TGCGCCAGCAGGGTGGGGCAGGCCACAGAGGAGCAGTACTTC. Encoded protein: CASRVGQATEEQYF. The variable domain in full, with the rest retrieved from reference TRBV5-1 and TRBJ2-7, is KAGVTQTPRYLIKTRGQQVTLSCSPISGHRSVSWYQQTPGQGLQFLFEYFSETQRNKGNFPGRFSGRQFSNSRSEMNVSTLELGDSALYLCASRVGQATEEQYFGPGTRLTVT.

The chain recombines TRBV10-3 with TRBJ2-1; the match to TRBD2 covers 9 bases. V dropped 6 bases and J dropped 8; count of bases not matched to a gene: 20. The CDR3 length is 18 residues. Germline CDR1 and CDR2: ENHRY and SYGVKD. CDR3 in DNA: TGTGCCATCAGCCAGCCCCGCGGGGTAGCGGGGGCAGGGGATGAGCAGTTCTTC. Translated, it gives CAISQPRGVAGAGDEQFF.